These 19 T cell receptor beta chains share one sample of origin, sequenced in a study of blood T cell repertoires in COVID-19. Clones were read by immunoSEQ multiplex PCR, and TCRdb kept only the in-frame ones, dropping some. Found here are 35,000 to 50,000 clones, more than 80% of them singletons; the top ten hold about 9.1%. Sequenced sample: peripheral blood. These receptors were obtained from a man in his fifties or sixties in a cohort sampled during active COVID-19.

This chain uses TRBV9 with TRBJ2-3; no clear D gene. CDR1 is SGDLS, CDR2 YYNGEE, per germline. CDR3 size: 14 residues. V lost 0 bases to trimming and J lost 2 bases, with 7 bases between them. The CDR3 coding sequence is TGTGCCAGCAGCGTAGCGGGTACCACAGATACGCAGTATTTT. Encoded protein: CASSVAGTTDTQYF.

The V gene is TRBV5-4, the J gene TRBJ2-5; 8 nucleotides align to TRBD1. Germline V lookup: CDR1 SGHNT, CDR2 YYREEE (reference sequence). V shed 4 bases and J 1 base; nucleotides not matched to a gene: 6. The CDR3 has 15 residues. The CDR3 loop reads CASSNYRGFQETQYF. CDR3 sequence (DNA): TGTGCCAGCAGCAATTACAGGGGGTTCCAAGAGACCCAGTACTTC.

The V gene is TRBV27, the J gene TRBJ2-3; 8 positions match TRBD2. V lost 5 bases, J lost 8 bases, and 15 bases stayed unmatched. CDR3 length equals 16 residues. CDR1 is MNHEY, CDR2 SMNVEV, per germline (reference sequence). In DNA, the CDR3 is TGTGCCAGCAGTCCCCTCGTGGGGCGGGGGGATGGTACGCAGTATTTT. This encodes CASSPLVGRGDGTQYF.

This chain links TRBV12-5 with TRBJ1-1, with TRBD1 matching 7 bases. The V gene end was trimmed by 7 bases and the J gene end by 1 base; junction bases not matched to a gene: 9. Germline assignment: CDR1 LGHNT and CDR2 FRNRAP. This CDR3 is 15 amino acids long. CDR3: CASDRRGAGNTEAFF. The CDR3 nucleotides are TGTGCTAGTGACCGCAGGGGGGCTGGGAACACTGAAGCTTTCTTT.

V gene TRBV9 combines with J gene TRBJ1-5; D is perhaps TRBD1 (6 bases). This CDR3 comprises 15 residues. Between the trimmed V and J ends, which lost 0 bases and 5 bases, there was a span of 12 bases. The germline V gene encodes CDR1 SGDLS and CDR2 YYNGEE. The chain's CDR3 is CASSVEPGADQPQHF. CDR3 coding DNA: TGTGCCAGCAGCGTAGAGCCAGGGGCGGATCAGCCCCAGCATTTT.

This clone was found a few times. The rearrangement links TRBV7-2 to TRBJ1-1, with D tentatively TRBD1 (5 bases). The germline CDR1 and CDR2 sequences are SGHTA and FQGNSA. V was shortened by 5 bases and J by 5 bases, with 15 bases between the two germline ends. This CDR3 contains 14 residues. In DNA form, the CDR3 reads TGTGCCAGCAGCCTCGGGGGTCTGAGGACTGAAGCTTTCTTT. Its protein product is CASSLGGLRTEAFF.

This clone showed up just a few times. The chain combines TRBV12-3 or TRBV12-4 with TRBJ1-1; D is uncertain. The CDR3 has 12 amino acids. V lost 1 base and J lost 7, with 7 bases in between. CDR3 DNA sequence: TGTGCCAGCAGTTTAGGGCAGGTTGAAGCTTTCTTT. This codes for CASSLGQVEAFF.

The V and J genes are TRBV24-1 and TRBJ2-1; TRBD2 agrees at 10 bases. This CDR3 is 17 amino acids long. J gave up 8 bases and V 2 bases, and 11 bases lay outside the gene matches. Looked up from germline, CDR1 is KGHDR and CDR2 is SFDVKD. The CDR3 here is CATSDSLGAGGKDEQFF. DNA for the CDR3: TGTGCCACCAGTGATTCTCTTGGAGCGGGGGGGAAGGATGAGCAGTTCTTC.

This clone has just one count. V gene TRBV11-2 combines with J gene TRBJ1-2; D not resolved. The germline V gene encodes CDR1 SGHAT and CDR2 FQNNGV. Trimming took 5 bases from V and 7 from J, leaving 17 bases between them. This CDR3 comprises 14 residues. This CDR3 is CASSPGRETRGYTF. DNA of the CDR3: TGTGCCAGCAGCCCCGGCCGAGAGACACGTGGCTACACCTTC.

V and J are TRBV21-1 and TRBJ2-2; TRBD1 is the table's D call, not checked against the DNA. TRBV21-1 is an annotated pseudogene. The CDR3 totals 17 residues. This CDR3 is CASSPQGKGRNTGELFF. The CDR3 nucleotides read TGTGCCAGCAGCCCACAGGGCAAGGGCCGGAACACCGGGGAGCTGTTTTTT.

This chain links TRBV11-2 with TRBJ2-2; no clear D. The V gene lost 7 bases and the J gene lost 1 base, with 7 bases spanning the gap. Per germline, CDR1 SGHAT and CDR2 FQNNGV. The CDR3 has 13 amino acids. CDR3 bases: TGTGCCAGCAATCCAGGGAACACCGGGGAGCTGTTTTTT. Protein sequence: CASNPGNTGELFF.

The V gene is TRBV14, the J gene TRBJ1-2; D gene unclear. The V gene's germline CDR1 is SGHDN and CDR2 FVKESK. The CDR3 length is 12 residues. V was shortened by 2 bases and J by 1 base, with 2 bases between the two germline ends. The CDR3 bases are TGTGCCAGCAGCCAACATAACTATGGCTACACCTTC. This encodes CASSQHNYGYTF.

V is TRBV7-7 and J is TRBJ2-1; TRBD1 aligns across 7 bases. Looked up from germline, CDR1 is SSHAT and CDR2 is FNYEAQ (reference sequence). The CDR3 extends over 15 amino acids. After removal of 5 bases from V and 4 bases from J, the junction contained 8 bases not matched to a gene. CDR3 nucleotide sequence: TGTGCCAGCAGCCCCGAGATGGGACAGTACAATGAGCAGTTCTTC. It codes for CASSPEMGQYNEQFF.

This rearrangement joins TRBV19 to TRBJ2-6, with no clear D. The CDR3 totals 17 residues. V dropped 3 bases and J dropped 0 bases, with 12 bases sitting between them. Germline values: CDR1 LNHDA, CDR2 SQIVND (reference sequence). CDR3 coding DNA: TGTGCCAGTAGTATCAGCCGGGTACACTCTGGGGCCAACGTCCTGACTTTC. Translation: CASSISRVHSGANVLTF.

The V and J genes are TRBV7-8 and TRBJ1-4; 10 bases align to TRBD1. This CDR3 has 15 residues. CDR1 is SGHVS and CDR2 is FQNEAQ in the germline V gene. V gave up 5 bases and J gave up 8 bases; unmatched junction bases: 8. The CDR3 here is CASSLDRGRGEKLFF. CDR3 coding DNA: TGTGCCAGCAGCCTCGACAGGGGGCGAGGCGAAAAACTGTTTTTT.

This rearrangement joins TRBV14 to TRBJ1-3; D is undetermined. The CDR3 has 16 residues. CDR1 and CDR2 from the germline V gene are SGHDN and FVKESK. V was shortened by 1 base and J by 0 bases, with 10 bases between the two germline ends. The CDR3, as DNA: TGTGCCAGCAGCCAAGTCGGTCGTAGCTCTGGAAACACCATATATTTT. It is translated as CASSQVGRSSGNTIYF.

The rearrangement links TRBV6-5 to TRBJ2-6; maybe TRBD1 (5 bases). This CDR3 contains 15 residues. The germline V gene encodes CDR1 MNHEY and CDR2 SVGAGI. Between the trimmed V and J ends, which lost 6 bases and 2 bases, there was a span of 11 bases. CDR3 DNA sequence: TGTGCCAGCAGGGAGACAGAAGCTGGGGCCAACGTCCTGACTTTC. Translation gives CASRETEAGANVLTF.

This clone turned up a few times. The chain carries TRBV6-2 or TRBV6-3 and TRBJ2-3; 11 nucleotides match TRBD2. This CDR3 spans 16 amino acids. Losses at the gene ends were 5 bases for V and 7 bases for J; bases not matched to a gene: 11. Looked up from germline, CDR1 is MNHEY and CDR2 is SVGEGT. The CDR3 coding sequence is TGTGCCAGCAGTCCCTTGATTAGCGGGGGGGCAAATACGCAGTATTTT. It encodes CASSPLISGGANTQYF.

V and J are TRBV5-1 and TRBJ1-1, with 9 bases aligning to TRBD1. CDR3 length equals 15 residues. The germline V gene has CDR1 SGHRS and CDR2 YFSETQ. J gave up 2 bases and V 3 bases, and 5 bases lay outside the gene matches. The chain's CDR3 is CASSWGQGGNTEAFF. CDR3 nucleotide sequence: TGCGCCAGCAGCTGGGGACAGGGAGGAAACACTGAAGCTTTCTTT.